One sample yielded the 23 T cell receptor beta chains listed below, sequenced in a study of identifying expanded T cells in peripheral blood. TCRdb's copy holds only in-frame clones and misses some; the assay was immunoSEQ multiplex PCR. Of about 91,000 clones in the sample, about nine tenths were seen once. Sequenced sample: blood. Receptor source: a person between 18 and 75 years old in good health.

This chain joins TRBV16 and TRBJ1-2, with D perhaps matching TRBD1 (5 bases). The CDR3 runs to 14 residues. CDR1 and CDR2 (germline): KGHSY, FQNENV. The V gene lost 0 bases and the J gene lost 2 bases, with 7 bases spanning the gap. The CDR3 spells CASSQSRGNYGYTF. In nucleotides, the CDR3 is TGTGCCAGCAGCCAATCGAGGGGAAACTATGGCTACACCTTC. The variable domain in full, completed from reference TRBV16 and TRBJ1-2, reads GEEVAQTPKHLVRGEGQKAKLYCAPIKGHSYVFWYQQVLKNEFKFLISFQNENVFDETGMPKERFSAKCLPNSPCSLEIQATKLEDSAVYFCASSQSRGNYGYTFGSGTRLTVV.

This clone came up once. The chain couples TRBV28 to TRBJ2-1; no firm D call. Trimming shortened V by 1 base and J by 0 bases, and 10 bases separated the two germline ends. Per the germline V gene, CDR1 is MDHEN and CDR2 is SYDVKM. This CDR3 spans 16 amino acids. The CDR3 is CASSLLAGGSYNEQFF. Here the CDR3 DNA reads TGTGCCAGCAGTTTATTAGCCGGCGGCTCCTACAATGAGCAGTTCTTC. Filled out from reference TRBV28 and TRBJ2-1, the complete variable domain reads DVKVTQSSRYLVKRTGEKVFLECVQDMDHENMFWYRQDPGLGLRLIYFSYDVKMKEKGDIPEGYSVSREKKERFSLILESASTNQTSMYLCASSLLAGGSYNEQFFGPGTRLTVL.

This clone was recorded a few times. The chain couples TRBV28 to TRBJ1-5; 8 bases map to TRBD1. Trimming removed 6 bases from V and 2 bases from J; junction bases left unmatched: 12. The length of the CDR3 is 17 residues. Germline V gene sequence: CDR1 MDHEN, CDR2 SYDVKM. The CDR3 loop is CASRQDGQGSGNQPQHF. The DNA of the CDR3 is TGTGCCAGCAGGCAGGATGGACAGGGTTCTGGCAATCAGCCCCAGCATTTT.

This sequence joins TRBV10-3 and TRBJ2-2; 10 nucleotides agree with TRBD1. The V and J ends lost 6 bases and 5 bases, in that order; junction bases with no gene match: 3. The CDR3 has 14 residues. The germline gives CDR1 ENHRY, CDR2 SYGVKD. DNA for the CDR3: TGTGCCATCAGGGGGGACAGGGGAACCGGGGAGCTGTTTTTT. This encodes CAIRGDRGTGELFF.

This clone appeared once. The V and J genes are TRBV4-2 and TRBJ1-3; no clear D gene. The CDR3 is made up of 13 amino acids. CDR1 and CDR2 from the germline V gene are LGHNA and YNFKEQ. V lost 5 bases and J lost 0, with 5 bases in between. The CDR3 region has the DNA TGTGCCAGCAGCTTGGGCTCTGGAAACACCATATATTTT. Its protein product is CASSLGSGNTIYF.

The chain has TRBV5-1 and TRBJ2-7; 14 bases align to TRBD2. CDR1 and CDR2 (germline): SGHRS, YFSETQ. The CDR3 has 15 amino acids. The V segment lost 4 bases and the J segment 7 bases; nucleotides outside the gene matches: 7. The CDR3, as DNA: TGCGCCAGCAGCCCGGGACTAGCGGGGGACTGGGAGCAGTACTTC. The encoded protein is CASSPGLAGDWEQYF. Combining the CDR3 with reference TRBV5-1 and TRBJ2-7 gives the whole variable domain KAGVTQTPRYLIKTRGQQVTLSCSPISGHRSVSWYQQTPGQGLQFLFEYFSETQRNKGNFPGRFSGRQFSNSRSEMNVSTLELGDSALYLCASSPGLAGDWEQYFGPGTRLTVT.

Here the CDR3 DNA reads TGTGCCAGCAGCTTATCCGGGGCCAACTACGAGCAGTACTTC. Translation gives CASSLSGANYEQYF. The V call is TRBV7-2, the J call TRBJ2-7; D could derive from TRBD1 or TRBD2 (5 bases each). The germline gives CDR1 SGHTA, CDR2 FQGNSA. V was pared by 2 bases and J by 3 bases, with 11 bases between. This CDR3 has 14 amino acids.

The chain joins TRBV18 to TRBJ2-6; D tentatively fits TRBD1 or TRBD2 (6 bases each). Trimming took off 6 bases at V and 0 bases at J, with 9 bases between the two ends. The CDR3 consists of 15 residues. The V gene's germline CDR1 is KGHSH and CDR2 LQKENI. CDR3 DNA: TGTGCCAGCTCGGGGGGCAGCTCTGGGGCCAACGTCCTGACTTTC. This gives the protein CASSGGSSGANVLTF. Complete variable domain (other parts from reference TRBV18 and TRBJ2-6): NAGVMQNPRHLVRRRGQEARLRCSPMKGHSHVYWYRQLPEEGLKFMVYLQKENIIDESGMPKERFSAEFPKEGPSILRIQQVVRGDSAAYFCASSGGSSGANVLTFGAGSRLTVL.

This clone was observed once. The CDR3 region is CASSGTTGLKGPQHF. The CDR3 nucleotides are TGTGCCAGCAGTGGCACGACAGGGCTTAAGGGGCCCCAGCATTTT. The chain carries TRBV28 and TRBJ1-5; 7 bases map to TRBD1. Germline V lookup: CDR1 MDHEN, CDR2 SYDVKM. The J segment lost 9 bases and the V segment lost 5 bases, leaving 13 bases of the junction unmatched. The CDR3 extends over 15 amino acids. Together with reference TRBV28 and TRBJ1-5, the CDR3 gives the full variable domain: DVKVTQSSRYLVKRTGEKVFLECVQDMDHENMFWYRQDPGLGLRLIYFSYDVKMKEKGDIPEGYSVSREKKERFSLILESASTNQTSMYLCASSGTTGLKGPQHFGDGTRLSIL.

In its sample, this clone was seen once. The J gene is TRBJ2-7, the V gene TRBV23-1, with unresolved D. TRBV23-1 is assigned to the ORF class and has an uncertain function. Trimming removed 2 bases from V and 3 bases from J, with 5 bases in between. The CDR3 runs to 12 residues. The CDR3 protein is CASSQKDYEQYF. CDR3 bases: TGCGCCAGCAGTCAAAAGGACTACGAGCAGTACTTC.

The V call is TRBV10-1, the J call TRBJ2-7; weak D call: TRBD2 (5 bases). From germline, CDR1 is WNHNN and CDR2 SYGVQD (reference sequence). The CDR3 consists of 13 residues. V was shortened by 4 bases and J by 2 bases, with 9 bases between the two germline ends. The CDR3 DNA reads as TGCGCCAGCAGTGCAGTCGGGACCTACGAGCAGTACTTC. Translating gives CASSAVGTYEQYF.

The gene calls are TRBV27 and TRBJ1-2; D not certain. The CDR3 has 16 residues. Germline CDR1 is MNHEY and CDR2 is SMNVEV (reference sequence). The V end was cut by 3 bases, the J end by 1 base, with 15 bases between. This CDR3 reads CASSFDGSLDNYGYTF. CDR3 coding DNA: TGTGCCAGCAGTTTTGACGGCTCGCTTGATAACTATGGCTACACCTTC.

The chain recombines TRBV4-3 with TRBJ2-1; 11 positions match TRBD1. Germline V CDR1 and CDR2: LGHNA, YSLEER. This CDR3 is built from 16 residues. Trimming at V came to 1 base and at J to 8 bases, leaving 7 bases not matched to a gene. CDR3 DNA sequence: TGCGCCAGCAGCCAAGGTTTCGGGACAGGGGGTGATGAGCAGTTCTTC. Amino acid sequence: CASSQGFGTGGDEQFF.

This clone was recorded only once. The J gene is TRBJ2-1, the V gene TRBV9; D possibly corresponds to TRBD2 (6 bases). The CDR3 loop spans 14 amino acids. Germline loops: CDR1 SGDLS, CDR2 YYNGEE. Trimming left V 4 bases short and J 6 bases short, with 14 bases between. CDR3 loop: CASSWTGTLNEQFF. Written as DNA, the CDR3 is TGTGCCAGCAGCTGGACCGGGACTCTCAATGAGCAGTTCTTC.

In DNA, the CDR3 is TGTGCCGGACAACAAGGGAGGGGAGCCCGGTACAATGAAAAACTGTTTTTT. Amino acid sequence: CAGQQGRGARYNEKLFF. The genes are TRBV19 and TRBJ1-4, with a weak D call TRBD1 (5 bases). The germline V and J ends were trimmed by 11 bases and 5 bases, with 27 bases remaining between them. CDR1 and CDR2 from the germline V gene are LNHDA and SQIVND (reference sequence). The CDR3 is 17 residues long. Full variable domain (missing parts from reference TRBV19 and TRBJ1-4): DGGITQSPKYLFRKEGQNVTLSCEQNLNHDAMYWYRQDPGQGLRLIYYSQIVNDFQKGDIAEGYSVSREKKESFPLTVTSAQKNPTAFYLCAGQQGRGARYNEKLFFGSGTQLSVL.

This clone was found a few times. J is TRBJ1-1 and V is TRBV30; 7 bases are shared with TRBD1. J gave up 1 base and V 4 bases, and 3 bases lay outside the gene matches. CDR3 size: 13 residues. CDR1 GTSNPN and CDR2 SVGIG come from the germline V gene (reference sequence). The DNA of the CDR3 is TGTGCCTGGACACGGGACAGGAACACTGAAGCTTTCTTT. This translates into CAWTRDRNTEAFF.

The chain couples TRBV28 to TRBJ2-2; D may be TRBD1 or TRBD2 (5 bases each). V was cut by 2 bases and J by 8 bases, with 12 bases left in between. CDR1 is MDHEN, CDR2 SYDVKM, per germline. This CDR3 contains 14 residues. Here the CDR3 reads CASSLGGVDGELFF. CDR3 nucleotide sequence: TGTGCCAGCAGTTTAGGGGGAGTAGATGGGGAGCTGTTTTTT. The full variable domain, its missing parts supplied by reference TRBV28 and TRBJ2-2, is DVKVTQSSRYLVKRTGEKVFLECVQDMDHENMFWYRQDPGLGLRLIYFSYDVKMKEKGDIPEGYSVSREKKERFSLILESASTNQTSMYLCASSLGGVDGELFFGEGSRLTVL.

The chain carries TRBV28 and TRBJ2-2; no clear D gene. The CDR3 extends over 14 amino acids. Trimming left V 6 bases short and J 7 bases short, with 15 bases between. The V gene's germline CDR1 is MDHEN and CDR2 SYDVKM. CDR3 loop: CASSPGRASGELFF. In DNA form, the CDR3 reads TGTGCCAGCAGCCCCGGACGGGCCAGCGGGGAGCTGTTTTTT.

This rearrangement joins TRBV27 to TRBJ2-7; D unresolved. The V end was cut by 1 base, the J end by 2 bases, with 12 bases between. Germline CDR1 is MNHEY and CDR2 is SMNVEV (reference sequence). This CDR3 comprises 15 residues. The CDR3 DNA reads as TGTGCCAGCAGTTTATACGGCTACGTTCCCTACGAGCAGTACTTC. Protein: CASSLYGYVPYEQYF.

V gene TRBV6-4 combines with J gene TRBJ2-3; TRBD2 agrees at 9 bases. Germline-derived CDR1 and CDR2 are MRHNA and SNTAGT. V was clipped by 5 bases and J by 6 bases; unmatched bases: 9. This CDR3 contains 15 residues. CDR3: CASSPLAGEGDTQYF. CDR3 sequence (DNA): TGTGCCAGCAGTCCCTTAGCGGGAGAAGGGGATACGCAGTATTTT.

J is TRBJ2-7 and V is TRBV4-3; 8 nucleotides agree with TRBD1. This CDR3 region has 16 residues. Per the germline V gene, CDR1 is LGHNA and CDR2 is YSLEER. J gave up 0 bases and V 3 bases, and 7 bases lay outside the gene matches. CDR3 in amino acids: CASSHGTGRNSYEQYF. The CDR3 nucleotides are TGCGCCAGCAGCCACGGGACAGGAAGAAACTCCTACGAGCAGTACTTC.

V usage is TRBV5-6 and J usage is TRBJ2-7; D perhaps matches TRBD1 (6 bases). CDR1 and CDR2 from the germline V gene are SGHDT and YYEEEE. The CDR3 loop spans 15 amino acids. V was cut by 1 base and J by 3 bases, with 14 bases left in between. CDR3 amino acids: CASSLRVGAVYEQYF. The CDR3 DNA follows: TGTGCCAGCAGCTTGAGAGTGGGGGCCGTCTACGAGCAGTACTTC. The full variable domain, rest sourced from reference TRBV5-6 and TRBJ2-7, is DAGVTQSPTHLIKTRGQQVTLRCSPKSGHDTVSWYQQALGQGPQFIFQYYEEEERQRGNFPDRFSGHQFPNYSSELNVNALLLGDSALYLCASSLRVGAVYEQYFGPGTRLTVT.

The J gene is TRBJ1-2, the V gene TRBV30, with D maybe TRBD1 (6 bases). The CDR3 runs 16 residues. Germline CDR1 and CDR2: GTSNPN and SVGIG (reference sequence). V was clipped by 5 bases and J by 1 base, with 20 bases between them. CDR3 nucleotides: TGTGCCTGGGTGTATGGTCCAGGGGCAAATAACTATGGCTACACCTTC. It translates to CAWVYGPGANNYGYTF.